A single sample gave rise to the 21 T cell receptor beta chains below, sequenced in a study of blood T cell repertoires in COVID-19. This table comes from immunoSEQ multiplex PCR, and its TCRdb copy is limited to in-frame clones, with some not included. The sample consists of approximately 74,000 clones, around nine tenths of them appearing once. Sequenced input: peripheral blood. The source is an older woman with acute or convalescent COVID-19.

The V call is TRBV11-2, the J call TRBJ2-2, with no clear D. The V gene lost 2 bases and the J gene lost 4 bases, with 5 bases spanning the gap. CDR1 and CDR2 (germline): SGHAT, FQNNGV. CDR3 length equals 13 residues. CDR3 bases: TGTGCCAGCAGCTTACGGGTCACCGGGGAGCTGTTTTTT. Protein: CASSLRVTGELFF.

V usage is TRBV18 and J usage is TRBJ1-2, with 10 positions matching TRBD1. With V trimmed by 3 bases and J by 0 bases, 4 bases remained unmatched. Germline V gene data show CDR1 as KGHSH and CDR2 as LQKENI. This CDR3 has 16 residues. The CDR3 reads CASSPATGGSNYGYTF. The CDR3 DNA sequence: TGTGCCAGCTCACCGGCGACAGGGGGCTCTAACTATGGCTACACCTTC.

With regard to this clone: Other DNA sequences of this sample code for an identical CDR3. The chain links TRBV27 to TRBJ2-7; perhaps TRBD1 as D (6 bases). CDR3 size: 13 residues. Germline-derived CDR1 and CDR2 are MNHEY and SMNVEV (reference sequence). V gave up 3 bases and J gave up 1 base, with 7 bases separating them. The CDR3 loop is CASSLQGSYEQYF. The CDR3 DNA reads TGTGCCAGCAGTTTGCAGGGGTCCTACGAGCAGTACTTC.

This chain uses TRBV7-2 with TRBJ2-7; 9 nucleotides align to TRBD1. In germline, CDR1 is SGHTA, CDR2 FQGNSA. This CDR3 has 15 amino acids. Unmatched junction bases numbered 8, after V lost 5 bases and J lost 3 bases. The CDR3 nucleotides are TGTGCCAGCAGCACCCGGACAGGGGCTGTCTACGAGCAGTACTTC. Translation gives CASSTRTGAVYEQYF.

This chain uses TRBV10-3 with TRBJ2-3; 13 bases map to TRBD2. The CDR3 loop spans 16 amino acids. CDR1 and CDR2 from the germline V gene are ENHRY and SYGVKD. V was pared by 4 bases and J by 0 bases, with 1 base of the junction left unmatched. The CDR3 region has the DNA TGTGCCATCAGTGTGGGACTAGCGGGGAGCACAGATACGCAGTATTTT. It specifies CAISVGLAGSTDTQYF.

The chain carries TRBV7-3 and TRBJ2-1; 7 positions agree with TRBD2. The CDR3 runs 16 residues. The junction had 13 bases not matched to a gene; V was cut back by 2 bases and J by 9 bases. Looked up from germline, CDR1 is SGHTA and CDR2 is FQGTGA. CDR3 sequence reads: CASSLGAGAGVAEQFF. CDR3 sequence (DNA): TGTGCCAGCAGCTTAGGCGCGGGAGCCGGTGTGGCTGAGCAGTTCTTC.

The chain links TRBV28 to TRBJ1-2; TRBD1 might be the D (5 bases). Germline V CDR1 and CDR2: MDHEN, SYDVKM. The CDR3 has 15 amino acids. Trimming shortened V by 1 base and J by 2 bases, and 11 bases separated the two germline ends. The CDR3 DNA reads TGTGCCAGCAGTTTATATGGGGAGGGGAACTATGGCTACACCTTC. Translating it yields CASSLYGEGNYGYTF.

This clone has a single count. The chain couples TRBV7-6 to TRBJ2-3; 7 positions agree with TRBD2. Unmatched junction bases numbered 13, after V lost 2 bases and J lost 11 bases. The CDR3 consists of 15 residues. CDR1 and CDR2 (germline): SGHVS, FNYEAQ. CDR3 in amino acids: CASSLTGGGGREQYF. The CDR3 nucleotides read TGTGCCAGCAGCTTAACCGGCGGGGGAGGTAGGGAGCAGTATTTT. The full variable domain, in which reference TRBV7-6 and TRBJ2-3 provide the parts outside the CDR3, is GAGVSQSPRYKVTKRGQDVALRCDPISGHVSLYWYRQALGQGPEFLTYFNYEAQQDKSGLPNDRFSAERPEGSISTLTIQRTEQRDSAMYRCASSLTGGGGREQYFGPGTRLTVL.

This rearrangement joins TRBV19 to TRBJ2-1; 11 bases map to TRBD2. Germline CDR1 is LNHDA and CDR2 is SQIVND (reference sequence). The CDR3 spans 15 residues. J was trimmed by 3 bases and V by 3 bases; bases with no gene match: 1. CDR3 nucleotide sequence: TGTGCCAGTAGTATGGGGACTAGCGGCTACAATGAGCAGTTCTTC. It yields the protein CASSMGTSGYNEQFF. Together with reference TRBV19 and TRBJ2-1, the CDR3 gives the full variable domain: DGGITQSPKYLFRKEGQNVTLSCEQNLNHDAMYWYRQDPGQGLRLIYYSQIVNDFQKGDIAEGYSVSREKKESFPLTVTSAQKNPTAFYLCASSMGTSGYNEQFFGPGTRLTVL.

The chain couples TRBV5-1 to TRBJ2-7, with 7 bases that match TRBD1. Germline V CDR1 and CDR2: SGHRS, YFSETQ. The CDR3 spans 15 residues. With 4 bases clipped from V and 7 bases from J, the junction kept 14 bases outside the gene matches. The CDR3 DNA follows: TGCGCCAGCAGCCCCCCGCGGACAGGCTTCGGAGAGCAGTACTTC. It encodes CASSPPRTGFGEQYF.

The gene calls are TRBV6-5 and TRBJ2-7; TRBD1 matches 9 bases. V lost 5 bases and J lost 6; bases outside the gene matches: 5. The CDR3 loop spans 13 amino acids. Germline CDR1 and CDR2: MNHEY and SVGAGI. CDR3 amino acids: CASSKDRGVEQYF. The CDR3 DNA follows: TGTGCCAGCAGTAAGGACAGGGGAGTCGAGCAGTACTTC.

This chain links TRBV2 with TRBJ1-2; D may be TRBD1 (6 bases). CDR1 SNHLY and CDR2 FYNNEI come from the germline V gene. The CDR3 consists of 14 residues. The V and J ends lost 2 bases and 4 bases respectively, with 11 bases between them. CDR3 residues: CASSENGGSYGYTF. The CDR3 DNA reads as TGTGCCAGCAGTGAAAATGGGGGCAGCTATGGCTACACCTTC.

The genes are TRBV2 and TRBJ2-1, with 7 bases that match TRBD2. Germline V lookup: CDR1 SNHLY, CDR2 FYNNEI. This CDR3 contains 13 residues. V shed 7 bases and J 3 bases; nucleotides not matched to a gene: 3. CDR3 region: CASMGTNYNEQFF. CDR3 nucleotide sequence: TGTGCCAGCATGGGGACTAACTACAATGAGCAGTTCTTC. Complete variable domain (other parts from reference TRBV2 and TRBJ2-1): EPEVTQTPSHQVTQMGQEVILRCVPISNHLYFYWYRQILGQKVEFLVSFYNNEISEKSEIFDDQFSVERPDGSNFTLKIRSTKLEDSAMYFCASMGTNYNEQFFGPGTRLTVL.

A few counts support this clone. The chain has TRBV28 and TRBJ1-2; D ambiguous. The CDR3 spans 15 residues. Germline assignment: CDR1 MDHEN and CDR2 SYDVKM. Trimming took off 6 bases at V and 5 bases at J, with 19 bases between the two ends. This chain's CDR3 is CASRRRVHWNYGYTF. The CDR3 DNA reads TGTGCCAGCAGGAGGCGGGTCCACTGGAATTATGGCTACACCTTC.

V usage is TRBV28 and J usage is TRBJ1-2; the D is unclear. The CDR3 is 14 amino acids. Trimming shortened V by 3 bases and J by 8 bases, and 16 bases separated the two germline ends. Germline values: CDR1 MDHEN, CDR2 SYDVKM. The CDR3 protein is CASSLGGGGWGYTF. In nucleotides, the CDR3 is TGTGCCAGCAGTTTGGGTGGAGGCGGGTGGGGCTACACCTTC.

The V call is TRBV6-5, the J call TRBJ1-1; tentative D call: TRBD1 (6 bases). The CDR3 contains 14 residues. Germline loops: CDR1 MNHEY, CDR2 SVGAGI. Deletions cut 6 bases from V and 3 bases from J, with 14 bases between. As DNA, the CDR3 is TGTGCCAGCAGCCCCTCCCCAGGGGACACTGAAGCTTTCTTT. Translating it yields CASSPSPGDTEAFF.

This clone was seen more than once but under ten times. Germline is not matched at one junction end, which may reflect a read error. This chain joins TRBV3-1 (or the pseudogene TRBV3-2) and TRBJ1-1; 8 bases agree with TRBD1. The V gene's germline CDR1 is LGHDT and CDR2 YNNKEL (reference sequence). The CDR3 has 12 residues. The CDR3 nucleotides are TGTGCCAGCAGCCAAAGGGGCCTGACAGGGGTGTTT. Its protein product is CASSQRGLTGVF.

The chain has TRBV7-9 and TRBJ2-1, with D unresolved. In germline, CDR1 is SEHNR, CDR2 FQNEAQ (reference sequence). The length of the CDR3 is 12 residues. V was trimmed by 2 bases and J by 15 bases, leaving 14 bases between them. The CDR3 loop is CASSLYQYIPFF. The DNA of the CDR3 is TGTGCCAGCAGCTTATATCAGTATATACCGTTCTTC.

V is TRBV25-1 and J is TRBJ1-2; perhaps TRBD1 as D (6 bases). This CDR3 region has 15 residues. Trimming took 2 bases from V and 2 from J, leaving 12 bases between them. Germline V lookup: CDR1 MGHDK, CDR2 SYGVNS. The CDR3: CASSETGYANYGYTF. The CDR3 nucleotides read TGTGCCAGCAGTGAAACAGGGTATGCCAACTATGGCTACACCTTC.

This chain joins TRBV7-9 and TRBJ2-5, with 10 bases lining up with TRBD2. V was pared by 1 base and J by 1 base, with 3 bases of the junction left unmatched. Looked up from germline, CDR1 is SEHNR and CDR2 is FQNEAQ (reference sequence). CDR3 length: 16 residues. The CDR3 nucleotides read TGTGCCAGCAGCTTAGATCTAGCGGGGGCCCAAGAGACCCAGTACTTC. It yields the protein CASSLDLAGAQETQYF. Full variable domain (remainder filled in from reference TRBV7-9 and TRBJ2-5): DTGVSQNPRHKITKRGQNVTFRCDPISEHNRLYWYRQTLGQGPEFLTYFQNEAQLEKSRLLSDRFSAERPKGSFSTLEIQRTEQGDSAMYLCASSLDLAGAQETQYFGPGTRLLVL.

This chain joins TRBV6-2 or TRBV6-3 and TRBJ1-1; possibly TRBD1 for D (5 bases). V was clipped by 5 bases and J by 1 base, with 8 bases between them. There are 13 residues in the CDR3. Germline assignment: CDR1 MNHEY and CDR2 SVGEGT. The CDR3 bases are TGTGCCAGCAGTACGCAGGGGAACACTGAAGCTTTCTTT. Protein product: CASSTQGNTEAFF.